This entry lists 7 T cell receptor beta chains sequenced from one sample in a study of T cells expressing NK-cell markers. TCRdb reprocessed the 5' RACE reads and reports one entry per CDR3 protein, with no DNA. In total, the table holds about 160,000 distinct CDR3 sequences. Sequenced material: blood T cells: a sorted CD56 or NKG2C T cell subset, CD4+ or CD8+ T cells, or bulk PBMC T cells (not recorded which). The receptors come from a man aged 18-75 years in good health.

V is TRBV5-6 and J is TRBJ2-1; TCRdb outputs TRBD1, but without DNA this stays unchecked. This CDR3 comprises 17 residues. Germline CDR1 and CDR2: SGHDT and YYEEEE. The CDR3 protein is CASSSHNARGLDNEQFF.

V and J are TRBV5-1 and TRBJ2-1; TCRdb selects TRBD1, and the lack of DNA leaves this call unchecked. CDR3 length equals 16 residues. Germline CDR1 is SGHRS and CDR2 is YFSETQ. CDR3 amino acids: CASSWKGTGVYNEQFF.

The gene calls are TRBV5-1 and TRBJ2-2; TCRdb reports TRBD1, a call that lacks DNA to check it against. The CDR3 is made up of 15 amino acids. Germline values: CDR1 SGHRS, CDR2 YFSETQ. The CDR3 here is CASSPPTGGGGELFF.

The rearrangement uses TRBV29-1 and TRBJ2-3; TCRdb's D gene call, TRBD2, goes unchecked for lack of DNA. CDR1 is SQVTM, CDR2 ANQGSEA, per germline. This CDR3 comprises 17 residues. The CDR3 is CSVGGRLAGASTDTQYF.

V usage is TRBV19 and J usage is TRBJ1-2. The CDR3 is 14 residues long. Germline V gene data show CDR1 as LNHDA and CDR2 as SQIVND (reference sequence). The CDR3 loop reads CASSPAVLGYGYTF.

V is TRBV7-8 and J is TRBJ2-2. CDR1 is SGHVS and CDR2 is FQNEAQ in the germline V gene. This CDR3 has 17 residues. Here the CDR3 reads CASSLTVHGSNTGELFF.

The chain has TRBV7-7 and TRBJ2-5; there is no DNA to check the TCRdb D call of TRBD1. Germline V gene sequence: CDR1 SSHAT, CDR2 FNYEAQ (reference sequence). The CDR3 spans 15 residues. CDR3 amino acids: CASSLAYRQKKTQYF.